These 26 T cell receptor beta chains came from one sample sequenced in a study of response to subunit inactivated influenza vaccine. TCRdb used MiXCR to reprocess the RT-PCR reads, holding one entry per CDR3 protein. In the table there are around 580,000 distinct CDR3 sequences, 10% to 15% of which are singletons. Sequences were derived from PBMCs from blood, sampled on the day of vaccination. Every receptor here comes from a man aged 45-60 years who received an inactivated influenza vaccine.

This clonotype has a handful of counts. The gene calls are TRBV21-1 and TRBJ2-3; whether TRBD1, the table's D call, matches the DNA was not checked. TRBV21-1 is recorded as a pseudogene. The CDR3 is 15 amino acids. CDR3 sequence: CASSATRVGTDTQYF. As DNA, the CDR3 is TGTGCCAGCAGCGCGACCAGGGTTGGGACAGATACGCAGTATTTT.

The table lists this clonotype with many counts. The chain uses TRBV24-1 and TRBJ2-7; TRBD2 matches at 7 bases. Per germline, CDR1 KGHDR and CDR2 SFDVKD. The CDR3 covers 12 residues. Trimming removed 2 bases from V and 6 bases from J; junction bases left unmatched: 0. The CDR3 spells CATSDSGGEQYF. The CDR3 region has the DNA TGTGCCACCAGTGATTCGGGGGGCGAGCAGTACTTC.

This chain links TRBV20-1 with TRBJ2-7; TRBD1 might be the D (6 bases). Germline V gene data show CDR1 as DFQATT and CDR2 as SNEGSKA (reference sequence). The CDR3 runs to 11 residues. The V and J ends lost 6 bases and 4 bases respectively, with 10 bases between them. DNA for the CDR3: TGCAGTGCCAAGGACAGATACGAGCAGTACTTC. Translation: CSAKDRYEQYF.

J is TRBJ2-1 and V is TRBV3-1; 14 bases are a match to TRBD2. After removal of 1 base from V and 6 bases from J, the junction contained 5 bases not matched to a gene. There are 17 residues in the CDR3. Per the germline V gene, CDR1 is LGHDT and CDR2 is YNNKEL (reference sequence). CDR3 bases: TGTGCCAGCAGCCAAGGACTAGCGGGAGGGCCAGGCAATGAGCAGTTCTTC. Its protein product is CASSQGLAGGPGNEQFF.

V is TRBV6-1 and J is TRBJ1-4, with D perhaps TRBD1 (5 bases). Per the germline V gene, CDR1 is MNHNS and CDR2 is SASEGT. V gave up 2 bases and J gave up 7 bases, with 11 bases separating them. This CDR3 comprises 14 residues. The CDR3 is CASSELDGGEKLFF. The CDR3 DNA reads TGTGCCAGCAGTGAACTGGACGGGGGTGAAAAACTGTTTTTT.

This clonotype was recorded many times. This chain uses TRBV5-1 with TRBJ1-4, with 10 bases aligning to TRBD1. Looked up from germline, CDR1 is SGHRS and CDR2 is YFSETQ. This CDR3 region has 17 residues. J lost 6 bases, V lost 4 bases, and 12 bases had no gene match. The CDR3 DNA is TGCGCCAGCAGCCCATCATGGGGGGACAGGGGATATGAAAAACTGTTTTTT. Amino acid sequence: CASSPSWGDRGYEKLFF.

There are a few counts of this clonotype. The chain has TRBV6-2 or TRBV6-3 and TRBJ2-2, with TRBD2 matching 10 bases. The CDR3 covers 16 residues. Germline V gene lookup returns CDR1 MNHEY and CDR2 SVGEGT. Losses at the gene ends were 4 bases for V and 3 bases for J; bases not matched to a gene: 5. The CDR3 loop reads CASSSLLAGDTGELFF. The DNA for the CDR3 is TGTGCCAGCAGTTCGCTCCTAGCGGGAGACACCGGGGAGCTGTTTTTT.

This clonotype was observed at least ten times. J is TRBJ2-5 and V is TRBV12-3 or TRBV12-4; D not certain. Trimming stripped 4 bases from V and 2 bases from J, with 5 bases between. CDR3 length: 12 amino acids. The CDR3 sequence is CASSSSQETQYF. CDR3 bases: TGTGCCAGCAGTTCGTCTCAAGAGACCCAGTACTTC.

The chain carries TRBV29-1 and TRBJ2-7; 12 bases line up with TRBD2. V lost 3 bases, J lost 7 bases, and 4 bases stayed unmatched. Germline V gene data show CDR1 as SQVTM and CDR2 as ANQGSEA. This CDR3 spans 13 amino acids. The CDR3 region has the DNA TGCAGCGTTGATGAGCTAGCGGGGGGGGAGCAGTACTTC. This gives the protein CSVDELAGGEQYF.

The chain recombines TRBV9 with TRBJ2-3; 13 nucleotides agree with TRBD2. The ends lost 1 base at V and 5 bases at J; junction bases unmatched: 7. The CDR3 length is 17 residues. The germline V gene has CDR1 SGDLS and CDR2 YYNGEE. The CDR3 here is CASSVSTSGGAGDTQYF. The CDR3 DNA reads as TGTGCCAGCAGCGTAAGCACTAGCGGGGGGGCCGGAGATACGCAGTATTTT.

CDR3 bases: TGTGCCAGCAGCTTGGTGGGGCCATCTGAAGCTTTCTTT. As protein: CASSLVGPSEAFF. The rearrangement joins TRBV5-6 to TRBJ1-1, with TRBD1 as a possible D gene (5 bases). Trimming cost V 0 bases and J 6 bases, with 9 bases left between them. Germline loops: CDR1 SGHDT, CDR2 YYEEEE. CDR3 length: 13 residues.

This clonotype was found a few times. The genes are TRBV24-1 and TRBJ2-3; tentative D call: TRBD1 (5 bases). This CDR3 is 17 amino acids long. CDR1 is KGHDR and CDR2 is SFDVKD in the germline V gene. Trimming pared 3 bases from V and 0 bases from J, leaving 15 bases between. The DNA for the CDR3 is TGTGCCACCAGTGATCTTAGGGGCACATCTAGCACAGATACGCAGTATTTT. It codes for CATSDLRGTSSTDTQYF.

This CDR3 reads CASSGPLPNQPQHF. The CDR3 region has the DNA TGTGCCAGCAGTGGACCCCTACCCAATCAGCCCCAGCATTTT. The rearrangement uses TRBV12-3 or TRBV12-4 and TRBJ1-5; no firm D call. This CDR3 comprises 14 residues. Trimming took off 5 bases at V and 3 bases at J, with 11 bases between the two ends.

This chain joins TRBV4-1 and TRBJ2-7; D unresolved. With 2 bases removed from V and 2 bases from J, the gap between germline ends came to 13 bases. CDR1 is MGHRA and CDR2 is YSYEKL in the germline V gene. The CDR3 contains 15 residues. CDR3 sequence (DNA): TGCGCCAGCAGCCAATACCCTGGTTCTCCCTACGAGCAGTACTTC. Translating it yields CASSQYPGSPYEQYF.

This clonotype was seen only a few times. The chain recombines TRBV4-1 with TRBJ2-6, with D unclear. V was cut by 3 bases and J by 5 bases, with 5 bases left in between. This CDR3 comprises 13 residues. CDR1 and CDR2 from the germline V gene are MGHRA and YSYEKL. The CDR3, as DNA: TGCGCCAGCAGCCAGCCCTGGGCCAACGTCCTGACTTTC. Translating it yields CASSQPWANVLTF.

This clonotype showed up many times. The chain carries TRBV5-1 and TRBJ2-3, with TRBD1 as a possible D gene (6 bases). V lost 1 base and J 7 bases, leaving 28 bases between the germline ends. Germline CDR1 SGHRS, CDR2 YFSETQ. This CDR3 contains 19 residues. The CDR3 DNA reads TGCGCCAGCAGCTTGCCCCGAGCAGGGAGAGGGGGTACTGCTTATACGCAGTATTTT. Residues: CASSLPRAGRGGTAYTQYF.

CDR3 loop: CASRLTGTTSGNTIYF. CDR3 coding DNA: TGTGCCAGTAGGCTTACAGGGACCACCTCTGGAAACACCATATATTTT. J is TRBJ1-3 and V is TRBV19; D may be TRBD1 (6 bases). The ends were cut back, 6 bases at V and 0 bases at J, with 15 bases in the middle. Germline CDR1 and CDR2: LNHDA and SQIVND (reference sequence). The CDR3 is 16 residues long.

This clonotype was detected many times. V is TRBV20-1 and J is TRBJ2-5; D may be TRBD1 (6 bases). Germline V gene sequence: CDR1 DFQATT, CDR2 SNEGSKA (reference sequence). Trimming removed 5 bases from V and 1 base from J, with 11 bases in between. The CDR3 length is 13 residues. The CDR3 loop is CSAQPGAQETQYF. The CDR3 bases are TGCAGTGCTCAGCCAGGGGCCCAAGAGACCCAGTACTTC.

A few counts support this clonotype. The chain carries TRBV6-4 and TRBJ1-2; 7 positions agree with TRBD1. This CDR3 has 16 amino acids. The J segment lost 6 bases and the V segment lost 4 bases, leaving 14 bases of the junction unmatched. Germline V gene lookup returns CDR1 MRHNA and CDR2 SNTAGT. DNA for the CDR3: TGTGCCAGCAGTGGAAGGACAGGCTCGGGTACAAATGGCTACACCTTC. Translated, it gives CASSGRTGSGTNGYTF.

The gene calls are TRBV29-1 and TRBJ2-7; 8 bases map to TRBD1. The length of the CDR3 is 14 residues. Germline trimming cut 6 bases from V and 5 bases from J; bases unmatched to any gene: 12. The germline CDR1 and CDR2 sequences are SQVTM and ANQGSEA. CDR3 protein: CSVYPTGERDEQYF. The CDR3 DNA follows: TGCAGCGTCTACCCGACAGGGGAAAGGGACGAGCAGTACTTC.

This chain connects TRBV30 to TRBJ2-5; D not certain. V was pared by 1 base and J by 3 bases, with 9 bases between. Germline V gene sequence: CDR1 GTSNPN, CDR2 SVGIG (reference sequence). The CDR3 spans 13 residues. As DNA, the CDR3 is TGTGCCTGGAGTGCGCTTAAAAAAGAGACCCAGTACTTC. Translating it yields CAWSALKKETQYF.

The V gene is TRBV5-1, the J gene TRBJ1-2; 7 bases agree with TRBD1. The CDR3 length is 15 residues. The J segment lost 5 bases and the V segment lost 3 bases, leaving 10 bases of the junction unmatched. CDR1 and CDR2 (germline): SGHRS, YFSETQ. CDR3 sequence: CASSSRDSYSYGYTF. In nucleotides, the CDR3 is TGCGCCAGCAGCTCCCGGGACAGCTATTCTTATGGCTACACCTTC.

This clonotype was found a few times. The gene calls are TRBV20-1 and TRBJ2-1; TRBD1 aligns across 8 bases. The CDR3 has 14 amino acids. The germline CDR1 and CDR2 sequences are DFQATT and SNEGSKA (reference sequence). The trim removed 7 bases at V and 5 bases at J, leaving 10 bases unmatched. In DNA, the CDR3 is TGCAGTGGATCGGACCAGGGGGCGGACAATGAGCAGTTCTTC. This sequence encodes CSGSDQGADNEQFF.

This clonotype was detected ten times or more. The chain combines TRBV7-9 with TRBJ2-7; D possibly corresponds to TRBD2 (5 bases). V was shortened by 1 base and J by 2 bases, with 6 bases between the two germline ends. From germline, CDR1 is SEHNR and CDR2 FQNEAQ (reference sequence). The CDR3 runs 13 residues. The CDR3 protein is CASSLVGAYEQYF. DNA for the CDR3: TGTGCCAGCAGCTTAGTCGGGGCCTACGAGCAGTACTTC.

The rearrangement joins TRBV24-1 to TRBJ2-1; possibly TRBD2 for D (5 bases). Per germline, CDR1 KGHDR and CDR2 SFDVKD. This CDR3 spans 16 amino acids. V lost 0 bases and J lost 3, with 11 bases in between. The CDR3 region is CATSDLQTGSYNEQFF. The CDR3 coding sequence is TGTGCCACCAGTGATTTGCAGACGGGGAGCTACAATGAGCAGTTCTTC.

The gene calls are TRBV27 and TRBJ2-2; 9 nucleotides line up with TRBD2. CDR1 and CDR2 (germline): MNHEY, SMNVEV (reference sequence). Germline trimming cut 3 bases from V and 7 bases from J; bases unmatched to any gene: 9. The CDR3 has 16 amino acids. Here the CDR3 reads CASSFLGGGAGGELFF. The CDR3 DNA is TGTGCCAGCAGTTTTCTTGGCGGGGGGGCCGGCGGGGAGCTGTTTTTT.